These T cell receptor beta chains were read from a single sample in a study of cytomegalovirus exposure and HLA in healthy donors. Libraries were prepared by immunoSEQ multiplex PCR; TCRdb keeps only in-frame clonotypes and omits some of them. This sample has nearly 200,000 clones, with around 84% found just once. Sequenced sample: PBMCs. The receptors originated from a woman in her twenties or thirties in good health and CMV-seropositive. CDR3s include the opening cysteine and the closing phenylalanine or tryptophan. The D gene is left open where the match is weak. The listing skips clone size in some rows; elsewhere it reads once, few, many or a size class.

TGCGCCAGCAGCTTGGGCCGGGAGCAGTTCTTC,CASSLGREQFF,-,TRBJ2-1,TRBV5-1,-
TGTGCCAGCGGAACTAGCGGGAGGAGGTATGAGCAGTTCTTC,CASGTSGRRYEQFF,-,TRBJ2-1,TRBV27,TRBD2
TGTGCCTGGAGCATGTCCGGGATCAATCAGCCCCAGCATTTT,CAWSMSGINQPQHF,-,TRBJ1-5,TRBV30,-
TGTGCCAGCCGAGAGGAGACAGATGAAGCTTTCTTT,CASREETDEAFF,-,TRBJ1-1,TRBV2,-
TGTGCCAGCAGTGCAGGGGGCAACACCTACGAGCAGTACTTC,CASSAGGNTYEQYF,-,TRBJ2-7,TRBV6-1,TRBD1
TGTGCCAGCAGTCCGCCCGTCAGGAATGAGCAGTTCTTC,CASSPPVRNEQFF,-,TRBJ2-1,TRBV28,-
TGTGCCAGCAGCCAAGATCGGTGGGAGACCCAGTACTTC,CASSQDRWETQYF,-,TRBJ2-5,TRBV4-2,-
TGTGCCAGTTCTATGGAAGAGACCCAGTACTTC,CASSMEETQYF,-,TRBJ2-5,TRBV19,-
TGTGCCAGCAGCTCGACCCCGGGACAGGGTATCCATCTCAGCGGCTACACCTTC,CASSSTPGQGIHLSGYTF,-,TRBJ1-2,TRBV5-6,TRBD1
TGTGCCAGCTCTCCGGGACTAGCGGGAATTAGCTCCTACAATGAGCAGTTCTTC,CASSPGLAGISSYNEQFF,once,TRBJ2-1,TRBV18,TRBD2
TGTGCCAGTAGTGTCGGGAGCTCCTACAATGAGCAGTTCTTC,CASSVGSSYNEQFF,-,TRBJ2-1,TRBV19,-
TGTGCCAGCAAACCCCCGGGACTAGTAGCAGATACGCAGTATTTT,CASKPPGLVADTQYF,-,TRBJ2-3,TRBV6-6,TRBD2
TGCGCCAGCAGCTCCGGAATAGCGGGGTATGAGCAGTTCTTC,CASSSGIAGYEQFF,-,TRBJ2-1,TRBV5-1,TRBD2
TGTGCCAGCAGTGAATCATTCAACAATGAGCAGTTCTTC,CASSESFNNEQFF,-,TRBJ2-1,TRBV6-1,-
TGCGCCAGCAGCTTGGGGGCCTCTAGCGGGAGTGGTACAGATACGCAGTATTTT,CASSLGASSGSGTDTQYF,-,TRBJ2-3,TRBV5-1,TRBD2
TGTGCCAGCAGTCCGCACGGACAGTCGGGTGAAAAACTGTTTTTT,CASSPHGQSGEKLFF,-,TRBJ1-4,TRBV6-5,-
TGTGCCAGCAGTTACGGTCCAGGGCTCTACGAGCAGTACTTC,CASSYGPGLYEQYF,many,TRBJ2-7,TRBV6-5,-
TGCGCCAGCAGCTCCGGGACTAGCGGCTACAATGAGCAGTTCTTC,CASSSGTSGYNEQFF,-,TRBJ2-1,TRBV5-1,TRBD2
TGTGCCAGCAGTTCCGGGACTAGCGGGGCGTATACGCAGTATTTT,CASSSGTSGAYTQYF,once,TRBJ2-3,TRBV5-4,TRBD2
TGTGCCAGCAGCCCCACCCATCAGCGGAGCCCAAGCACAGATACGCAGTATTTT,CASSPTHQRSPSTDTQYF,-,TRBJ2-3,TRBV9,-
TGTGCCAGCAGTTTATTAGGGGGGGGATCATGGACCTACAATGAGCAGTTCTTC,CASSLLGGGSWTYNEQFF,-,TRBJ2-1,TRBV27,-
TGTGCCACCAGCAGATATCCAGGGACAGGGCCCGTGAACACCGGGGAGCTGTTTTTT,CATSRYPGTGPVNTGELFF,-,TRBJ2-2,TRBV15,TRBD1
TGTGCCAGCAGCTCAAAGGCGGGAGGGCCCGCATCAGAGACCCAGTACTTC,CASSSKAGGPASETQYF,-,TRBJ2-5,TRBV28,TRBD2
TGCGCCAGCAGTGGTGAGTACGAGCAGTACTTC,CASSGEYEQYF,-,TRBJ2-7,TRBV5-1,-
TGCGCCAGCAGCTCAGGGGGAACATACGAGCAGTACTTC,CASSSGGTYEQYF,-,TRBJ2-7,TRBV5-1,TRBD1
TGTGCCAGCAGTCCCCTACTAGCGGAATACAATGAGCAGTTCTTC,CASSPLLAEYNEQFF,-,TRBJ2-1,TRBV27,TRBD2
TGTGCCAGCAGTTTCCTTGCTGAGGCTAGCTATGGCTACACCTTC,CASSFLAEASYGYTF,once,TRBJ1-2,TRBV27,-
TGTGCCAGCGAGATCCTTGGAAACACCATATATTTT,CASEILGNTIYF,-,TRBJ1-3,TRBV2,-
TGTGCCATCAGGGGACAAGGGACAGGATCGCCCTACGAGCAGTACTTC,CAIRGQGTGSPYEQYF,-,TRBJ2-7,TRBV10-3,TRBD1
TGTGCCACCAGCAGAGCAGGAAACACCATATATTTT,CATSRAGNTIYF,few,TRBJ1-3,TRBV15,-
TGTGCCAGCAGCTTTGGGCAGAGCACAGATACGCAGTATTTT,CASSFGQSTDTQYF,-,TRBJ2-3,TRBV11-3,-
TGTGCCAGCAGCTTAGGGGGCCCTGTTTACGAGCAGTACTTC,CASSLGGPVYEQYF,few,TRBJ2-7,TRBV7-2,-
TGTGCCAGTAGTTCAACGACGACATCCTACGAGCAGTACTTC,CASSSTTTSYEQYF,-,TRBJ2-7,TRBV19,-
TGTGCCAGCAGTTTAAATCTAGCGGAGACCCAGTACTTC,CASSLNLAETQYF,-,TRBJ2-5,TRBV28,-
TGTGCCAGCCGAGGGGGACACGATAATCAGCCCCAGCATTTT,CASRGGHDNQPQHF,-,TRBJ1-5,TRBV19,-
TGTGCCAGCAGTGGTATCTCTGGAAACACCATATATTTT,CASSGISGNTIYF,-,TRBJ1-3,TRBV25-1,-
TGCGCCAGCAGTCAGGGTGGCCAACTGCTGGAGCAGTACTTC,CASSQGGQLLEQYF,-,TRBJ2-7,TRBV5-1,-
TGTGCTAGCAGCTTAGGAGGACTAGCCCAAGAGACCCAGTACTTC,CASSLGGLAQETQYF,-,TRBJ2-5,TRBV7-7,TRBD2
TGTGCCAGCAGTGAAGACAGCTACTATGGCTACACCTTC,CASSEDSYYGYTF,-,TRBJ1-2,TRBV6-1,-
TGTGCCAGCAGTCAGGGGGGAAATGAGCAGTTCTTC,CASSQGGNEQFF,-,TRBJ2-1,TRBV2,-
TGTGCCAGCAGCTCCCCAAAGACGGGACTAGCGGGAGCGTATGAGCAGTTCTTC,CASSSPKTGLAGAYEQFF,once,TRBJ2-1,TRBV7-6,TRBD2
TGCGCCAGCAGCTTGGCCATAGATCAGCCCCAGCATTTT,CASSLAIDQPQHF,-,TRBJ1-5,TRBV5-1,-
TGTGCCAGCAGCCCTAGTCCGGTTAATGAGCAGTTCTTC,CASSPSPVNEQFF,-,TRBJ2-1,TRBV14,-
TGCGCCAGCAGCCTCCAACAGGGAACCGGGGAGCTGTTTTTT,CASSLQQGTGELFF,few,TRBJ2-2,TRBV5-1,-
TGTGCCAGCAGTGTTGGACAGGGCCTGCAGTACTTC,CASSVGQGLQYF,few,TRBJ2-7,TRBV2,TRBD1
TGCAGCGTTACAGGGGGCTGGGTCTATGGCTACACCTTC,CSVTGGWVYGYTF,-,TRBJ1-2,TRBV29-1,TRBD1
TGTGCCAGCAGTTCCAGGGTTTCGCGGACAGATACGCAGTATTTT,CASSSRVSRTDTQYF,-,TRBJ2-3,TRBV27,-
TGTGCCAGCACACGACAGGGGGGCGGCTACACCTTC,CASTRQGGGYTF,-,TRBJ1-2,TRBV19,TRBD1
TGTGCCAGCGCCCCCGACAGGGACCGGCAGACCCAGTACTTC,CASAPDRDRQTQYF,-,TRBJ2-5,TRBV7-3,TRBD1
TGTGCCAGCAGCCTGAATCAGCCCCAGCATTTT,CASSLNQPQHF,few,TRBJ1-5,TRBV2,-
TGTGCCAGCAGCTTAGCCGTAAGAGTTAGCAATCAGCCCCAGCATTTT,CASSLAVRVSNQPQHF,-,TRBJ1-5,TRBV7-8,-
TGTGCTAGTGGTTTGGCCTACGACAGGAACATGTCCTACGAGCAGTACTTC,CASGLAYDRNMSYEQYF,-,TRBJ2-7,TRBV12-5,-
TGCGCCAGCAGCGTAGGGACAGGGTCCTATGGCTACACCTTC,CASSVGTGSYGYTF,-,TRBJ1-2,TRBV5-1,TRBD1
TGTGCCAGCAGAGAAAAGGGGGGCAATCAGCCCCAGCATTTT,CASREKGGNQPQHF,-,TRBJ1-5,TRBV6-5,-